These T cell receptor beta chains were read from a single sample in a study of T-cell memory formation after mild COVID-19. TCRdb re-called the 5' RACE reads with MiXCR, one entry per CDR3 protein. The data contain approximately 580,000 distinct CDR3 sequences, around 21% of them singletons. What was sequenced was PBMCs or a T cell subset sorted from them (not recorded which). Receptors were obtained from an adult woman who had mild COVID-19 (a few samples of this study predate the infection). Cell type and time point are not known. Both conserved end residues are trimmed from each CDR3. The D gene is left open where the match is weak.

d_call,j_call,v_call,cdr3_aa
NA,TRBJ1-1,TRBV20-1,SARGSGGNTEAF
NA,TRBJ2-2,TRBV4-2,ASSQEWGNTGELF
NA,TRBJ2-1,TRBV5-6,ASSLLAPNEQF
TRBD1,TRBJ2-4,TRBV15,AAGQGKNIQY
TRBD1,TRBJ2-1,TRBV29-1,SVVSDRGPEQF
NA,TRBJ1-5,TRBV15,ATSRGKISQPQH
TRBD2,TRBJ2-7,TRBV20-1,SALRSGISDEQY
NA,TRBJ2-2,TRBV5-1,ASSLNANISPNTGELF
NA,TRBJ1-3,TRBV10-3,AISESPDSGNTIY
NA,TRBJ2-7,TRBV5-1,ASSAGWGNEQY
TRBD2,TRBJ2-3,TRBV7-9,ASSKPLSSGRTDTQY
NA,TRBJ2-3,TRBV12-3/TRBV12-4,ASSTLLGPADTQY
NA,TRBJ1-1,TRBV19,ATQLAENTEAF
NA,TRBJ2-7,TRBV24-1,ATSDSKTGVTYEQY
TRBD1,TRBJ2-7,TRBV20-1,STGVPPYEQY
NA,TRBJ2-5,TRBV7-2,ASSLDAAGQGETQY
NA,TRBJ2-7,TRBV11-2,ASSSTRSSSYEQY
NA,TRBJ1-2,TRBV12-3/TRBV12-4,ASSLAAEGAGGYT
TRBD2,TRBJ2-3,TRBV20-1,SASGGVIDTQY
NA,TRBJ2-3,TRBV12-3/TRBV12-4,ASSSRAKGPLDTQY